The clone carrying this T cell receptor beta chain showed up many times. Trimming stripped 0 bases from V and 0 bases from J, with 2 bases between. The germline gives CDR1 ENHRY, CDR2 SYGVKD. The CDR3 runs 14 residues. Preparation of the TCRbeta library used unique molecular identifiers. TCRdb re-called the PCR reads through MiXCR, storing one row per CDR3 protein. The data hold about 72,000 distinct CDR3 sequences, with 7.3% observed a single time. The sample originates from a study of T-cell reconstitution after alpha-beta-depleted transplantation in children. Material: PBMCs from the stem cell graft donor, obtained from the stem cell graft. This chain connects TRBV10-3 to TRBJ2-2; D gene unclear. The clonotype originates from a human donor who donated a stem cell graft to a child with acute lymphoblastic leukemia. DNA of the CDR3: TGTGCCATCAGTGAGTCTGCGAACACCGGGGAGCTGTTTTTT. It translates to CAISESANTGELFF.